The 19 T cell receptor beta chains below all came from one sample that was sequenced in a study of T cell clusters in autoimmune cytopenias. Each sample's input was roughly 250 ng genomic DNA, 30,000 to 45,000 genome equivalents. TRB was amplified by touch-down multiplex PCR, primer pools A and B combined. TCRdb reprocessed the multiplex PCR reads and stores each CDR3 protein as one record, lacking DNA. The clone table shows approximately 14,000 distinct CDR3 sequences, with the ten largest holding approximately 2.2%. Sequenced input: peripheral blood. The receptors here all came from a human donor with an autoimmune cytopenia or autoimmune hepatitis (not recorded which).

The rearrangement links TRBV30 to TRBJ2-7; the D call from TCRdb, TRBD2, cannot be confirmed without DNA. The CDR3 runs 14 residues. Germline lookup yields CDR1 GTSNPN and CDR2 SVGIG (reference sequence). Here the CDR3 reads CAWSPRAFSYEQYF. The full variable domain, rest sourced from reference TRBV30 and TRBJ2-7, is SQTIHQWPATLVQPVGSPLSLECTVEGTSNPNLYWYRQAAGRGLQLLFYSVGIGQISSEVPQNLSASRPQDRQFILSSKKLLLSDSGFYLCAWSPRAFSYEQYFGPGTRLTVT.

The chain has TRBV11-2 and TRBJ2-7. This CDR3 contains 12 residues. Germline loops: CDR1 SGHAT, CDR2 FQNNGV. The chain's CDR3 is CASSSSSYEQYF.

Measured by frequency, this clonotype is medium-sized (0.01 to 0.1%). This chain connects TRBV27 to TRBJ1-4; there is no DNA to check the TCRdb D call of TRBD1. CDR3 length: 15 residues. Germline loops: CDR1 MNHEY, CDR2 SMNVEV (reference sequence). CDR3 residues: CASSFIGTGYEKLFF.

V gene TRBV12-3 or TRBV12-4 combines with J gene TRBJ2-7; TCRdb proposes TRBD2, but this gene call is untestable without DNA. This CDR3 has 17 amino acids. This CDR3 reads CASSPSALAGVSHEQYF.

This chain connects TRBV27 to TRBJ2-1; without DNA, the TCRdb call of TRBD1 cannot be checked. This CDR3 region has 15 residues. Germline V CDR1 and CDR2: MNHEY, SMNVEV (reference sequence). The CDR3 protein is CASSPRGLMGNEQFF.

J is TRBJ2-2 and V is TRBV19; the D call from TCRdb, TRBD2, cannot be confirmed without DNA. The CDR3 runs to 15 residues. In germline, CDR1 is LNHDA, CDR2 SQIVND (reference sequence). CDR3 amino acids: CASSIGLVNTGELFF. Full variable domain (remainder filled in from reference TRBV19 and TRBJ2-2): DGGITQSPKYLFRKEGQNVTLSCEQNLNHDAMYWYRQDPGQGLRLIYYSQIVNDFQKGDIAEGYSVSREKKESFPLTVTSAQKNPTAFYLCASSIGLVNTGELFFGEGSRLTVL.

This chain connects TRBV6-5 to TRBJ1-6; absent DNA, TCRdb's TRBD1 call cannot be checked. Germline lookup yields CDR1 MNHEY and CDR2 SVGAGI. This CDR3 is 14 amino acids long. The chain's CDR3 is CASTPGTGVSPLHF.

This chain's CDR3 is CASSSTSYHEQFF. The chain couples TRBV11-2 to TRBJ2-1; TCRdb proposes TRBD2, but this gene call is untestable without DNA. The CDR3 length is 13 residues. CDR1 SGHAT and CDR2 FQNNGV come from the germline V gene.

This chain joins TRBV5-1 and TRBJ2-2; without DNA, the TCRdb call of TRBD2 cannot be checked. In germline, CDR1 is SGHRS, CDR2 YFSETQ. There are 15 residues in the CDR3. The CDR3 loop reads CASSWTSVTTGELFF.

The rearrangement uses TRBV7-2 and TRBJ2-1; TCRdb proposes TRBD2, but this gene call is untestable without DNA. The CDR3 totals 17 residues. The germline gives CDR1 SGHTA, CDR2 FQGNSA. The CDR3 loop is CASSFRRTSGRDNEQFF. Full variable domain (outside the CDR3, taken from reference TRBV7-2 and TRBJ2-1): GAGVSQSPSNKVTEKGKDVELRCDPISGHTALYWYRQSLGQGLEFLIYFQGNSAPDKSGLPSDRFSAERTGGSVSTLTIQRTQQEDSAVYLCASSFRRTSGRDNEQFFGPGTRLTVL.

This chain links TRBV11-2 with TRBJ2-2; TCRdb lists TRBD2, though no DNA is available to test this call. CDR1 is SGHAT, CDR2 FQNNGV, per germline. The CDR3 runs 14 residues. CDR3 loop: CASSTRLAGGQLFF.

The chain combines TRBV6-2 or TRBV6-3 with TRBJ1-5; checking the TCRdb D call of TRBD1 is not possible without DNA. Looked up from germline, CDR1 is MNHEY and CDR2 is SVGEGT. The CDR3 consists of 15 residues. This CDR3 reads CASSRTVQGNQPQHF.

By frequency, this clonotype registers medium-sized (0.01 to 0.1%). This chain uses TRBV19 with TRBJ1-4; TCRdb selects TRBD1, and the lack of DNA leaves this call unchecked. The CDR3 contains 15 residues. The germline gives CDR1 LNHDA, CDR2 SQIVND (reference sequence). This chain's CDR3 is CASSRATGRNEKLFF.

The chain carries TRBV20-1 and TRBJ1-5; TCRdb gives TRBD1 as the D gene, but with no DNA this cannot be confirmed. The CDR3 has 15 amino acids. The V gene's germline CDR1 is DFQATT and CDR2 SNEGSKA (reference sequence). CDR3: CSARDRDRVNQPQHF.

This rearrangement joins TRBV6-5 to TRBJ2-5; TCRdb proposes TRBD1, but this gene call is untestable without DNA. This CDR3 comprises 11 residues. Looked up from germline, CDR1 is MNHEY and CDR2 is SVGAGI. CDR3 sequence: CASTGGETQYF.

V is TRBV6-1 and J is TRBJ2-7; as DNA is missing, the TRBD1 call by TCRdb cannot be tested. The CDR3 has 14 amino acids. In germline, CDR1 is MNHNS, CDR2 SASEGT. CDR3 loop: CASSGYRGRYEQYF.

This clonotype is medium-sized (0.01 to 0.1%) by frequency. The V gene is TRBV29-1, the J gene TRBJ1-2; lacking DNA, the TRBD1 call made by TCRdb goes unchecked. Looked up from germline, CDR1 is SQVTM and CDR2 is ANQGSEA. The CDR3 totals 13 residues. This CDR3 is CSAGQGANYGYTF.

J is TRBJ1-2 and V is TRBV5-4; as DNA is missing, the TRBD1 call by TCRdb cannot be tested. The germline gives CDR1 SGHNT, CDR2 YYREEE (reference sequence). CDR3 length equals 13 residues. The CDR3 sequence is CASSLQGTYGYTF.

This clonotype is identified as medium-sized from frequency. V and J are TRBV6-5 and TRBJ2-5; the D call from TCRdb, TRBD1, cannot be confirmed without DNA. Germline lookup yields CDR1 MNHEY and CDR2 SVGAGI. This CDR3 comprises 15 residues. The CDR3 sequence: CASSDAGVRGETQYF.